Following are 26 T cell receptor beta chains from one sample sequenced in a study of blood T cell repertoires in COVID-19. Sequencing was performed with immunoSEQ multiplex PCR; in TCRdb, only in-frame clones are kept and a portion is missing. The sample includes roughly 160,000 clones, roughly 89% of them seen just once. The sample comprised peripheral blood. Receptors were obtained from a woman in her sixties or seventies with COVID-19, enrolled during active disease.

The genes are TRBV6-1 and TRBJ2-4; tentative D call: TRBD1 (5 bases). This CDR3 is built from 14 residues. Germline V CDR1 and CDR2: MNHNS, SASEGT. Between the trimmed V and J ends, which lost 3 bases and 3 bases, there was a span of 9 bases. CDR3 protein: CASSDGALKNIQYF. CDR3 in DNA: TGTGCCAGCAGTGATGGGGCCCTCAAAAACATTCAGTACTTC.

This sequence joins TRBV11-2 and TRBJ1-6; 8 nucleotides line up with TRBD1. The CDR3 runs to 16 residues. Germline V gene lookup returns CDR1 SGHAT and CDR2 FQNNGV. The ends lost 5 bases at V and 7 bases at J; junction bases unmatched: 10. This CDR3 reads CASSLDGDRLNSPLHF. CDR3 DNA sequence: TGTGCCAGCAGCCTGGACGGGGACAGGTTAAATTCACCCCTCCACTTT.

J is TRBJ1-2 and V is TRBV2, with D maybe TRBD1 (5 bases). The CDR3 runs to 14 residues. V gave up 9 bases and J gave up 0 bases, with 14 bases separating them. In germline, CDR1 is SNHLY, CDR2 FYNNEI. CDR3 amino acids: CARETDGTNYGYTF. CDR3 DNA sequence: TGTGCCAGAGAGACAGATGGGACTAACTATGGCTACACCTTC. The complete variable domain, with remaining parts taken from reference TRBV2 and TRBJ1-2, reads EPEVTQTPSHQVTQMGQEVILRCVPISNHLYFYWYRQILGQKVEFLVSFYNNEISEKSEIFDDQFSVERPDGSNFTLKIRSTKLEDSAMYFCARETDGTNYGYTFGSGTRLTVV.

The chain joins TRBV4-1 to TRBJ1-4, with a weak D call TRBD1 (6 bases). Germline V gives CDR1 MGHRA, CDR2 YSYEKL. Deletions cut 4 bases from V and 0 bases from J, with 9 bases between. This CDR3 is 15 amino acids long. Written as DNA, the CDR3 is TGCGCCAGCAGCCCCGGGGACACAACTAATGAAAAACTGTTTTTT. Translating it yields CASSPGDTTNEKLFF.

The J gene is TRBJ2-5, the V gene TRBV7-9; the D gene is possibly TRBD2 (5 bases). The CDR3 consists of 11 residues. The germline CDR1 and CDR2 sequences are SEHNR and FQNEAQ (reference sequence). V lost 8 bases to trimming and J lost 4 bases, with 8 bases between them. The CDR3 region is CASRRGETQYF. Written as DNA, the CDR3 is TGTGCCAGCCGACGGGGAGAGACCCAGTACTTC.

CDR3 amino acids: CSGRTGYNEQFF. CDR3 in DNA: TGCAGCGGGAGGACTGGCTACAATGAGCAGTTCTTC. The chain combines TRBV29-1 with TRBJ2-1; TRBD2 is a possible D gene (5 bases). V dropped 7 bases and J dropped 3 bases, with 10 bases sitting between them. There are 12 residues in the CDR3. Looked up from germline, CDR1 is SQVTM and CDR2 is ANQGSEA.

This chain connects TRBV27 to TRBJ1-1, with D uncertain. From germline, CDR1 is MNHEY and CDR2 SMNVEV (reference sequence). The V gene lost 0 bases and the J gene lost 4 bases, with 18 bases spanning the gap. The CDR3 has 17 residues. CDR3 loop: CASSLSRPGGWGTEAFF. The CDR3 coding sequence is TGTGCCAGCAGTTTATCGAGGCCCGGCGGGTGGGGCACTGAAGCTTTCTTT.

In its sample, this clone was seen once. V is TRBV5-6 and J is TRBJ1-5; the D gene is possibly TRBD1 (5 bases). Germline V lookup: CDR1 SGHDT, CDR2 YYEEEE. The CDR3 spans 13 residues. The V end lost 0 bases, the J end lost 9 bases, and 10 bases lay between the germline ends. In nucleotides, the CDR3 is TGTGCCAGCAGCTTGGAGGGACTGGGGCCCCAGCATTTT. Its protein is CASSLEGLGPQHF.

The V call is TRBV28, the J call TRBJ1-1; 7 nucleotides line up with TRBD1. The ends lost 8 bases at V and 1 base at J; junction bases unmatched: 1. Germline V lookup: CDR1 MDHEN, CDR2 SYDVKM. The CDR3 contains 12 residues. The CDR3 spells CASWTGNTEAFF. The DNA for the CDR3 is TGTGCCAGCTGGACAGGGAACACTGAAGCTTTCTTT.

The chain links TRBV28 to TRBJ1-5, with a tentative D call TRBD1 (6 bases). V lost 5 bases to trimming and J lost 5 bases, with 10 bases between them. CDR3 length: 13 amino acids. The V gene's germline CDR1 is MDHEN and CDR2 SYDVKM. CDR3 nucleotides: TGTGCCAGCAGTCGACAGGAGTATCAGCCCCAGCATTTT. This gives the protein CASSRQEYQPQHF. Complete variable domain (other parts from reference TRBV28 and TRBJ1-5): DVKVTQSSRYLVKRTGEKVFLECVQDMDHENMFWYRQDPGLGLRLIYFSYDVKMKEKGDIPEGYSVSREKKERFSLILESASTNQTSMYLCASSRQEYQPQHFGDGTRLSIL.

The rearrangement joins TRBV4-1 to TRBJ2-1; TRBD2 matches at 10 bases. The junction had 6 bases not matched to a gene; V was cut back by 1 base and J by 0 bases. The CDR3 spans 18 residues. Germline CDR1 reads MGHRA; CDR2 reads YSYEKL. Here the CDR3 DNA reads TGCGCCAGCAGCCAAGGGATTAGCGGGGGGACCTCCTACAATGAGCAGTTCTTC. It encodes CASSQGISGGTSYNEQFF.

V usage is TRBV3-1 (or the pseudogene TRBV3-2) and J usage is TRBJ1-2; 9 bases align to TRBD1. CDR1 LGHDT and CDR2 YNNKEL come from the germline V gene (reference sequence). The CDR3 runs to 14 residues. V shed 3 bases, J shed 5 bases, and the junction held 4 bases outside the gene matches. The CDR3 reads CASSHDRGIYGYTF. CDR3 in DNA: TGTGCCAGCAGCCACGACAGGGGGATATATGGCTACACCTTC.

The J gene is TRBJ1-4, the V gene TRBV5-1, with 9 bases fitting TRBD1. The junction had 5 bases not matched to a gene; V was cut back by 2 bases and J by 3 bases. CDR3 length: 16 residues. Germline CDR1 SGHRS, CDR2 YFSETQ. The CDR3 DNA reads as TGCGCCAGCAGCTTCCGGAGACAGGGGGCTAATGAAAAACTGTTTTTT. Protein product: CASSFRRQGANEKLFF.

V gene TRBV11-2 combines with J gene TRBJ1-2; TRBD1 is a possible D gene (5 bases). CDR3 length: 13 amino acids. Germline V CDR1 and CDR2: SGHAT, FQNNGV. Trimming took 2 bases from V and 7 from J, leaving 11 bases between them. The CDR3 protein is CASSLIQGVGYTF. The CDR3 DNA sequence: TGTGCCAGCAGCTTAATCCAGGGTGTTGGCTACACCTTC.

The chain combines TRBV2 with TRBJ1-6; no clear D. Germline V gene sequence: CDR1 SNHLY, CDR2 FYNNEI. This CDR3 contains 14 residues. Deletions cut 7 bases from V and 7 bases from J, with 14 bases between. CDR3 DNA sequence: TGTGCCAGCACCACACTACTGAACAATTCACCCCTCCACTTT. It yields the protein CASTTLLNNSPLHF.

The V gene is TRBV6-5, the J gene TRBJ1-4; 7 bases align to TRBD1. The V segment lost 8 bases and the J segment 6 bases; nucleotides outside the gene matches: 6. CDR3 length: 13 amino acids. From germline, CDR1 is MNHEY and CDR2 SVGAGI. CDR3 loop: CASGKGGYEKLFF. Written as DNA, the CDR3 is TGTGCCAGCGGCAAAGGGGGCTATGAAAAACTGTTTTTT.

The chain joins TRBV3-1 (or the pseudogene TRBV3-2) to TRBJ2-3; weak D call: TRBD2 (7 bases). Germline V gene data show CDR1 as LGHDT and CDR2 as YNNKEL (reference sequence). CDR3 length: 15 amino acids. The V end lost 2 bases, the J end lost 5 bases, and 14 bases lay between the germline ends. CDR3 sequence: CASSQRGGPRDTQYF. The CDR3 DNA reads TGTGCCAGCAGCCAAAGGGGGGGGCCGAGAGATACGCAGTATTTT.

The V call is TRBV2, the J call TRBJ2-7, with 8 bases aligning to TRBD1. Losses at the gene ends were 7 bases for V and 3 bases for J; bases not matched to a gene: 11. Per the germline V gene, CDR1 is SNHLY and CDR2 is FYNNEI. This CDR3 spans 15 amino acids. CDR3 bases: TGTGCCAGCACTATAGAGGGACAGGCTAACTACGAGCAGTACTTC. Its protein is CASTIEGQANYEQYF.

In nucleotides, the CDR3 is TGTGCCAGCAGTTACCAGGGGGCGGGTAATGAAAAACTGTTTTTT. It translates to CASSYQGAGNEKLFF. The chain joins TRBV6-5 to TRBJ1-4, with 8 bases that match TRBD1. The CDR3 is 15 residues long. V lost 2 bases to trimming and J lost 4 bases; unmatched junction nucleotides: 3. Germline assignment: CDR1 MNHEY and CDR2 SVGAGI.

The genes are TRBV6-2 or TRBV6-3 and TRBJ1-1; D is undetermined. The CDR3 length is 13 residues. Trimming removed 5 bases from V and 13 bases from J, with 20 bases in between. The germline V gene has CDR1 MNHEY and CDR2 SVGEGT. CDR3 protein: CASSLEVPMKFFF. As DNA, the CDR3 is TGTGCCAGCAGTCTAGAGGTCCCGATGAAGTTTTTCTTT.

Written as DNA, the CDR3 is TGTGCCAGCAGCCCTACAGAAGCCTCCTACAATGAGCAGTTCTTC. Amino acid sequence: CASSPTEASYNEQFF. The chain uses TRBV9 and TRBJ2-1; D remains unclear. Trimming shortened V by 4 bases and J by 0 bases, and 11 bases separated the two germline ends. The CDR3 has 15 residues. CDR1 is SGDLS and CDR2 is YYNGEE in the germline V gene. Using reference TRBV9 and TRBJ2-1 for the parts outside the CDR3, the full variable domain is DSGVTQTPKHLITATGQRVTLRCSPRSGDLSVYWYQQSLDQGLQFLIQYYNGEERAKGNILERFSAQQFPDLHSELNLSSLELGDSALYFCASSPTEASYNEQFFGPGTRLTVL.

The rearrangement uses TRBV5-4 and TRBJ2-3, with TRBD2 matching 8 bases. The ends lost 0 bases at V and 2 bases at J; junction bases unmatched: 2. Germline lookup yields CDR1 SGHNT and CDR2 YYREEE (reference sequence). The length of the CDR3 is 15 residues. In DNA form, the CDR3 reads TGTGCCAGCAGCTTGGTAGCGGGGTTCACAGATACGCAGTATTTT. Amino acids: CASSLVAGFTDTQYF.

This chain joins TRBV2 and TRBJ2-3; no reliable D call. The CDR3 consists of 12 residues. The ends were cut back, 8 bases at V and 2 bases at J, with 8 bases in the middle. Germline values: CDR1 SNHLY, CDR2 FYNNEI. The CDR3 DNA sequence: TGTGCCAGCGGCGGAGTCACAGATACGCAGTATTTT. It specifies CASGGVTDTQYF.

This clone was seen once. The chain joins TRBV7-2 to TRBJ1-2, with no clear D. CDR1 SGHTA and CDR2 FQGNSA come from the germline V gene. Trimming shortened V by 1 base and J by 6 bases, and 9 bases separated the two germline ends. The CDR3 is 13 amino acids. The CDR3 nucleotides are TGTGCCAGCAGCTTAGACGGGATTGATGGCTACACCTTC. Protein product: CASSLDGIDGYTF. Variable domain in full (rest from reference TRBV7-2 and TRBJ1-2): GAGVSQSPSNKVTEKGKDVELRCDPISGHTALYWYRQSLGQGLEFLIYFQGNSAPDKSGLPSDRFSAERTGGSVSTLTIQRTQQEDSAVYLCASSLDGIDGYTFGSGTRLTVV.

The chain is built from TRBV6-6 and TRBJ1-6; 8 nucleotides line up with TRBD1. V gave up 2 bases and J gave up 6 bases; unmatched junction bases: 6. The germline gives CDR1 MNHNY, CDR2 SVGAGI (reference sequence). The CDR3 extends over 16 amino acids. CDR3 sequence: CASSYAQGAGNSPLHF. Here the CDR3 DNA reads TGTGCCAGCAGTTACGCCCAGGGGGCGGGTAATTCACCCCTCCACTTT.

This clone has only one observation. The chain couples TRBV2 to TRBJ2-7; 10 nucleotides match TRBD1. Germline V lookup: CDR1 SNHLY, CDR2 FYNNEI. With 2 bases clipped from V and 4 bases from J, the junction kept 8 bases outside the gene matches. This CDR3 has 16 residues. CDR3 bases: TGTGCCAGCAGTGAAAGGGGGACAGGGGCAGGGTACGAGCAGTACTTC. Its protein is CASSERGTGAGYEQYF.